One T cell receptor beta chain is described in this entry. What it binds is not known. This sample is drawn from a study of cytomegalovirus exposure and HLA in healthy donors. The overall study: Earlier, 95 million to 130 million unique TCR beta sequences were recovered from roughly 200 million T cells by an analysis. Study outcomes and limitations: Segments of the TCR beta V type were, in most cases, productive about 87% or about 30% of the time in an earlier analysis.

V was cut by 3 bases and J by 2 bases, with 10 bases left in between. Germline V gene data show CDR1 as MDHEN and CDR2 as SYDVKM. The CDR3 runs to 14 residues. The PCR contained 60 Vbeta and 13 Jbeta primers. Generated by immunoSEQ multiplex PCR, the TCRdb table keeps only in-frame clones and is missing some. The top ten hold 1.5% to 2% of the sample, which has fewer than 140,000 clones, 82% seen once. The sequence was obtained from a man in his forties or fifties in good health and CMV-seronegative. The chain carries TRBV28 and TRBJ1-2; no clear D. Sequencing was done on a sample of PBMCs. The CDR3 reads CASSLMTGNYGYTF. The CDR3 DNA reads TGTGCCAGCAGTTTGATGACGGGGAACTATGGCTACACCTTC.